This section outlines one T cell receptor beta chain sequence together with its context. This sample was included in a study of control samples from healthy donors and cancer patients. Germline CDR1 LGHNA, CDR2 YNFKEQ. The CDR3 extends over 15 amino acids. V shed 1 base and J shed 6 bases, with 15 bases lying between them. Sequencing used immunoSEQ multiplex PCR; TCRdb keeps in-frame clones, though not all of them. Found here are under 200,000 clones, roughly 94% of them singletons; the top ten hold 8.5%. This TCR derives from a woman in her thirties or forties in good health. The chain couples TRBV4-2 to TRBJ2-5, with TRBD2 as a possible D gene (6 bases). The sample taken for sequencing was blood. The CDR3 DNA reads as TGTGCCAGCAGCCAAGCGTTGATGGAGGGGAAGACCCAGTACTTC. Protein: CASSQALMEGKTQYF.